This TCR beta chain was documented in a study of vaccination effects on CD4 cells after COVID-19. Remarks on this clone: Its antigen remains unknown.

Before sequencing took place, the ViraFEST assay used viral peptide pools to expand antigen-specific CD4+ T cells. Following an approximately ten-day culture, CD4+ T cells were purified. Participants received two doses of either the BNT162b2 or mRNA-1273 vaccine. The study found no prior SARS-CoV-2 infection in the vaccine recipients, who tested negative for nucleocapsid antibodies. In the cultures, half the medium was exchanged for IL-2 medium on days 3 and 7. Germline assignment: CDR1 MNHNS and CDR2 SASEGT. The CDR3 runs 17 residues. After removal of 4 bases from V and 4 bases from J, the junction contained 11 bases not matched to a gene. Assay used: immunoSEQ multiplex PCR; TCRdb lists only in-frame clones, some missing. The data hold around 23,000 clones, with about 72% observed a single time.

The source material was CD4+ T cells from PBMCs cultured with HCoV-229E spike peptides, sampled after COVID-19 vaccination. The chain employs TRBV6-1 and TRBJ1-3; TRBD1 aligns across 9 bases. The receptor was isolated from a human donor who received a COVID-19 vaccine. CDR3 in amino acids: CASSAGTGTLRGNTIYF. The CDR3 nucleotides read TGTGCCAGCAGTGCCGGGACAGGGACATTGCGGGGAAACACCATATATTTT.